This entry concerns a single T cell receptor beta chain. Its cognate antigen is unknown. The data originate from a study of beta chain features in type 1 diabetes. Study in general: Regarding age, gender and cell yields, patients proved similar to healthy donors.

Germline-derived CDR1 and CDR2 are SGHRS and YFSETQ. V lost 2 bases, J lost 3 bases, and 9 bases lay in between. CDR3 size: 14 residues. What was sequenced were expressed TCRB transcripts, since all of the isolated RNA had been reverse transcribed. Generated by immunoSEQ multiplex PCR, the TCRdb table keeps only in-frame clones and is missing some. The sample records about 700,000 clones, around 15% being singletons. General study results and limits: Moderate yet significant TCRB CDR3 shortening was seen in Type 1 diabetes patients in all four CD4+ subsets. Whatever favoring of shorter templates PCR might show would apply equally to patients and controls. Insertions at VDJ junctions were less frequent in type 1 diabetes patients. These patients also deleted more nucleotides at the same junctions.

Sequenced: naive CD4+ T cells from blood. This chain links TRBV5-1 with TRBJ2-1; the D gene is possibly TRBD2 (6 bases). This receptor was identified in a man younger than 35 with type 1 diabetes. The CDR3 protein is CASSLASDYNEQFF. The CDR3 DNA follows: TGCGCCAGCAGCTTAGCTAGCGACTACAATGAGCAGTTCTTC. Variable domain in full (rest from reference TRBV5-1 and TRBJ2-1): KAGVTQTPRYLIKTRGQQVTLSCSPISGHRSVSWYQQTPGQGLQFLFEYFSETQRNKGNFPGRFSGRQFSNSRSEMNVSTLELGDSALYLCASSLASDYNEQFFGPGTRLTVL.